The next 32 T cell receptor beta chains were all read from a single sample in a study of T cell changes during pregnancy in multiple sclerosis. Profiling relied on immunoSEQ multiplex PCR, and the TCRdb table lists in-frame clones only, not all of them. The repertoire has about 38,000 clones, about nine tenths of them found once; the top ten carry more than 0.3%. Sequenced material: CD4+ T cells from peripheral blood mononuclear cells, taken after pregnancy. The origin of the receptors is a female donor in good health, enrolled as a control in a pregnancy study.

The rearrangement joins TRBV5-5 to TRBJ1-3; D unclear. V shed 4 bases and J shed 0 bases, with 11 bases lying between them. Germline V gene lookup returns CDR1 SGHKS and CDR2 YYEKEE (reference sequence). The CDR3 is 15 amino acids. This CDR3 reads CASSPARGSGNTIYF. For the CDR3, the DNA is TGTGCCAGCAGCCCAGCCCGGGGCTCTGGAAACACCATATATTTT. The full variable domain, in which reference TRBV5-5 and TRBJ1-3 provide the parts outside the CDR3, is DAGVTQSPTHLIKTRGQQVTLRCSPISGHKSVSWYQQVLGQGPQFIFQYYEKEERGRGNFPDRFSARQFPNYSSELNVNALLLGDSALYLCASSPARGSGNTIYFGEGSWLTVV.

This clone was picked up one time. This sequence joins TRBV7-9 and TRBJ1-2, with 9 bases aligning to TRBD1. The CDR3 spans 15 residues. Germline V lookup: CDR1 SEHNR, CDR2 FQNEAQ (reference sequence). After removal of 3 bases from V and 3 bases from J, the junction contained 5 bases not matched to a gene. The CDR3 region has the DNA TGTGCCAGCAGCTTGACAGGGGGATACGACTATGGCTACACCTTC. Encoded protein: CASSLTGGYDYGYTF.

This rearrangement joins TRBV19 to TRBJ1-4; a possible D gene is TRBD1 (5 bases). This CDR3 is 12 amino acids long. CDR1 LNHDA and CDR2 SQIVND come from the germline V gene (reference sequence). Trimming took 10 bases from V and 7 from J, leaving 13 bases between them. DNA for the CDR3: TGTGCCACCGAGGGAGGGGTTGAAAAACTGTTTTTT. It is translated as CATEGGVEKLFF.

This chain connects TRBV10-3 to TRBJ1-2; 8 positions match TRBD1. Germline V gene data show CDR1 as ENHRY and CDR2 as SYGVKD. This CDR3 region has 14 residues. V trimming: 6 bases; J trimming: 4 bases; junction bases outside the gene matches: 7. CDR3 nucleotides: TGTGCCATCAGCGACGGACAGGGTAGCTATGGCTACACCTTC. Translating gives CAISDGQGSYGYTF.

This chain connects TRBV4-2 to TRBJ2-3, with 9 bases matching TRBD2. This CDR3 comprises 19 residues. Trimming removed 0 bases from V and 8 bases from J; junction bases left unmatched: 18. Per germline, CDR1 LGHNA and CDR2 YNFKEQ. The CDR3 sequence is CASSQDLTSGAGRGGTQYF. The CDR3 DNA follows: TGTGCCAGCAGCCAAGATCTGACTAGCGGAGCCGGCAGGGGGGGTACGCAGTATTTT.

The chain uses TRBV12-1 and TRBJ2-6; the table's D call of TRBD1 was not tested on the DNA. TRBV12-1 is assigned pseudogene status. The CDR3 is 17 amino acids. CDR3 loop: CASSFAPGLSGANVLTF. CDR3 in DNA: TGTGCCAGCAGCTTTGCTCCAGGGTTGTCTGGGGCCAACGTCCTGACTTTC.

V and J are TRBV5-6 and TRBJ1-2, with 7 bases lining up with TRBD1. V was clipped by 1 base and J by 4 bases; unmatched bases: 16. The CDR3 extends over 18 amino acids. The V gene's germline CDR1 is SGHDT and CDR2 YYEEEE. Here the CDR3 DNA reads TGTGCCAGCAGCTTGCATTCACCGGGACAGCTTCCGTTCTATGGCTACACCTTC. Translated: CASSLHSPGQLPFYGYTF.

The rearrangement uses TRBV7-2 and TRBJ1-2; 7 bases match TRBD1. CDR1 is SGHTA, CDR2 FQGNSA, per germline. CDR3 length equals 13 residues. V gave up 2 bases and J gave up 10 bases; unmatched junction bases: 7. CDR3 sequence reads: CASSLTRQGDYTF. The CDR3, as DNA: TGTGCCAGCAGCTTAACAAGACAGGGAGACTACACCTTC.

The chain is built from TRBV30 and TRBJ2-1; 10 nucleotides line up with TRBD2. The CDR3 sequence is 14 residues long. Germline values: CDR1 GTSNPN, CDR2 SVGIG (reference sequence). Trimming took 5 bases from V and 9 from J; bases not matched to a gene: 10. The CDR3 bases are TGTGCCTGGTCCGGGACTAGCGTCCAGGCTGAGCAGTTCTTC. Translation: CAWSGTSVQAEQFF.

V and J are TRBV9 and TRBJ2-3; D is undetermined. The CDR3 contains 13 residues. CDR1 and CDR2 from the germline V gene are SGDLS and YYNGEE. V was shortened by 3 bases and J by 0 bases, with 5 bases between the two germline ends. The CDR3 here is CASSGVSTDTQYF. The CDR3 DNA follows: TGTGCCAGCAGCGGCGTCAGCACAGATACGCAGTATTTT.

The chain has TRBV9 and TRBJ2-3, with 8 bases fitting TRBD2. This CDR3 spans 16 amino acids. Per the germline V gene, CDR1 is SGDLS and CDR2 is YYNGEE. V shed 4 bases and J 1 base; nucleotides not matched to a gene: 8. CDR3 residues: CASSPRLAMGTDTQYF. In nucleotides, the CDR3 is TGTGCCAGCAGCCCCAGACTAGCGATGGGCACAGATACGCAGTATTTT.

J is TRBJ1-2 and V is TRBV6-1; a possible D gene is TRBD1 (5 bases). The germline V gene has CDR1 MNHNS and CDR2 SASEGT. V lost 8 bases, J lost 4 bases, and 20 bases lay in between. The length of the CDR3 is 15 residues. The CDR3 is CASVPGGGMTYGYTF. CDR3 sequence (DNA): TGTGCCAGCGTACCCGGGGGGGGAATGACCTATGGCTACACCTTC.

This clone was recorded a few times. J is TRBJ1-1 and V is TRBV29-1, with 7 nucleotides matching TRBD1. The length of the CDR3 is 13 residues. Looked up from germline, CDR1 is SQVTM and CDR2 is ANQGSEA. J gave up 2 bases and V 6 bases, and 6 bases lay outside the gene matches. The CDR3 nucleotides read TGCAGCGTGGGAAGGGGGCTTAACACTGAAGCTTTCTTT. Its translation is CSVGRGLNTEAFF.

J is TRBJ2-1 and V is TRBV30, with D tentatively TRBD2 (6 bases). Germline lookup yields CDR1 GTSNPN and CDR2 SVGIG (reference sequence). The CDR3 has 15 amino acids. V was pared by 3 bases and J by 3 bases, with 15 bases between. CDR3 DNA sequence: TGTGCCTGGAGCGGCGGGGCGACTAGCTACAATGAGCAGTTCTTC. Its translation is CAWSGGATSYNEQFF. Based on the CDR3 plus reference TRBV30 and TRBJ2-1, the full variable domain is SQTIHQWPATLVQPVGSPLSLECTVEGTSNPNLYWYRQAAGRGLQLLFYSVGIGQISSEVPQNLSASRPQDRQFILSSKKLLLSDSGFYLCAWSGGATSYNEQFFGPGTRLTVL.

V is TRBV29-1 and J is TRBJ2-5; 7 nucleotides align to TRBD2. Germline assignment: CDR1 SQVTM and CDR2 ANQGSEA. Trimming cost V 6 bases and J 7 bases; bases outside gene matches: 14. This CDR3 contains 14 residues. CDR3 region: CSVWEGGGGGTQYF. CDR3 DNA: TGCAGCGTGTGGGAGGGCGGTGGGGGGGGGACCCAGTACTTC.

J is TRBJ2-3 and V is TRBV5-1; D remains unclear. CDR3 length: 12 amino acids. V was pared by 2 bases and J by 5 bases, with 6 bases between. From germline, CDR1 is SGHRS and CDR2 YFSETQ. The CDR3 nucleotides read TGCGCCAGCAGCTTACTTCAAGATACGCAGTATTTT. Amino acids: CASSLLQDTQYF.

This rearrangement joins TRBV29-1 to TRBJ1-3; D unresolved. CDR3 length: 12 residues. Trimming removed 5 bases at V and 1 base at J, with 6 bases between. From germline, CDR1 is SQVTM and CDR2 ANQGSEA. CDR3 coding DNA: TGCAGCGTTCTCAGTTCTGGAAACACCATATATTTT. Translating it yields CSVLSSGNTIYF. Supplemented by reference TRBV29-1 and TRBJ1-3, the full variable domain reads SAVISQKPSRDICQRGTSLTIQCQVDSQVTMMFWYRQQPGQSLTLIATANQGSEATYESGFVIDKFPISRPNLTFSTLTVSNMSPEDSSIYLCSVLSSGNTIYFGEGSWLTVV.

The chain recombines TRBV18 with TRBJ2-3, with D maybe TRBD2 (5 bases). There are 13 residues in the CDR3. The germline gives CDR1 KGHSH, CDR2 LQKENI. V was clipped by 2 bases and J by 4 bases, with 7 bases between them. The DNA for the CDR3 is TGTGCCAGCTCACCAGGACTCGCAGATACGCAGTATTTT. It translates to CASSPGLADTQYF.

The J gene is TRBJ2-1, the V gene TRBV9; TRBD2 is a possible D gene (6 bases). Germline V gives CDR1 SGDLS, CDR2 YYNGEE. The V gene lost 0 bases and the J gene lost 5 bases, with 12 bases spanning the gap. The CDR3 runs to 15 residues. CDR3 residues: CASSVGLAANNEQFF. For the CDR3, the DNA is TGTGCCAGCAGCGTAGGGTTAGCGGCAAACAATGAGCAGTTCTTC.

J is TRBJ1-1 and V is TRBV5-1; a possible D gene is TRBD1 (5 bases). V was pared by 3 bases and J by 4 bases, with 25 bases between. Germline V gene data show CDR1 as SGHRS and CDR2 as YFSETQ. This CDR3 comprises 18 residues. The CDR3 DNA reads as TGCGCCAGCAGCTCTCTCAGGGAGCGTTCGACGGGGGGCACTGAAGCTTTCTTT. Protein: CASSSLRERSTGGTEAFF.

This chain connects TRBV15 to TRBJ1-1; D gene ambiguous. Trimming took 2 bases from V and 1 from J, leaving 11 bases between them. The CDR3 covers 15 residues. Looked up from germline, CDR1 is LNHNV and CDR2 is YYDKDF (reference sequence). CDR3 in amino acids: CATSRSPTGNTEAFF. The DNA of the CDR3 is TGTGCCACCAGCAGATCGCCGACGGGGAACACTGAAGCTTTCTTT.

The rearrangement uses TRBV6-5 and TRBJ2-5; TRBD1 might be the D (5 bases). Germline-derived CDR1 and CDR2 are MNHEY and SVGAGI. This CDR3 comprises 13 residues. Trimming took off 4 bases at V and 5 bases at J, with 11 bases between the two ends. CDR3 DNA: TGTGCCAGCAGTTTACAGGAGCAGGAGACCCAGTACTTC. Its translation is CASSLQEQETQYF.

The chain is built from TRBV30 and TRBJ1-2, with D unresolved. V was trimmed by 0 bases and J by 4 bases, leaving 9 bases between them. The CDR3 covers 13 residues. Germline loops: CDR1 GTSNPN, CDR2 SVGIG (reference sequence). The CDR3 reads CAWSVPTIYGYTF. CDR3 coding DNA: TGTGCCTGGAGTGTACCGACAATCTATGGCTACACCTTC.

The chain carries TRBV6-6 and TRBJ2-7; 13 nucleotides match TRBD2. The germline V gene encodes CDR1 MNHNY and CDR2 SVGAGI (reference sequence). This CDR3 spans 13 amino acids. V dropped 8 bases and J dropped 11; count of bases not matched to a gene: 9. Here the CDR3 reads CASGVLAGGPEYF. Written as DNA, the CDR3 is TGTGCCAGCGGAGTACTAGCGGGAGGGCCCGAGTACTTC.

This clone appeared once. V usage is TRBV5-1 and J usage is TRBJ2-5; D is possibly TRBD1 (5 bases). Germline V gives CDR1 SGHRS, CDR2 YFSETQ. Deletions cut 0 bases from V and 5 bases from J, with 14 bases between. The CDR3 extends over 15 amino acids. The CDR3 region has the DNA TGCGCCAGCAGCTTGGACATGGGGCGTCAGGAGACCCAGTACTTC. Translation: CASSLDMGRQETQYF. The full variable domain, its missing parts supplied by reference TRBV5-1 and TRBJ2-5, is KAGVTQTPRYLIKTRGQQVTLSCSPISGHRSVSWYQQTPGQGLQFLFEYFSETQRNKGNFPGRFSGRQFSNSRSEMNVSTLELGDSALYLCASSLDMGRQETQYFGPGTRLLVL.

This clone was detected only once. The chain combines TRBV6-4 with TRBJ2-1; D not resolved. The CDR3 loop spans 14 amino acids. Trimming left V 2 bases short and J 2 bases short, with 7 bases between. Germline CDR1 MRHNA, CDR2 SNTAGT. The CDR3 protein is CASSDVYPYNEQFF. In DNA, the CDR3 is TGTGCCAGCAGTGACGTGTATCCCTACAATGAGCAGTTCTTC.

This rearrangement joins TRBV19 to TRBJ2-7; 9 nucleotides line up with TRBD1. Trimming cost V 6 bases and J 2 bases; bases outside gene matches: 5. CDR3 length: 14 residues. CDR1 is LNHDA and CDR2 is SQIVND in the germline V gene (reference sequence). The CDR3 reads CASSDRGFAYEQYF. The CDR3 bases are TGTGCCAGTAGCGACAGGGGGTTCGCCTACGAGCAGTACTTC.

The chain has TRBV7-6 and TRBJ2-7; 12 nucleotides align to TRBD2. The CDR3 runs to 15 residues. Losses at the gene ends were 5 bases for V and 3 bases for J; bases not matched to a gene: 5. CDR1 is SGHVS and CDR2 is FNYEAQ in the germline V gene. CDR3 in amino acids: CASSPLAGGVYEQYF. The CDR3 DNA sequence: TGTGCCAGCAGCCCCCTAGCGGGGGGGGTCTACGAGCAGTACTTC.

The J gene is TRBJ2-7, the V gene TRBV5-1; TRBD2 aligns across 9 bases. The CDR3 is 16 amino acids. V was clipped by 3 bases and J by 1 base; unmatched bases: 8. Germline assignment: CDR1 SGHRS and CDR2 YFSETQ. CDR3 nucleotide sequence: TGCGCCAGCAGCTCGGATAGCGGGGGAACATCCTACGAGCAGTACTTC. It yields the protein CASSSDSGGTSYEQYF.

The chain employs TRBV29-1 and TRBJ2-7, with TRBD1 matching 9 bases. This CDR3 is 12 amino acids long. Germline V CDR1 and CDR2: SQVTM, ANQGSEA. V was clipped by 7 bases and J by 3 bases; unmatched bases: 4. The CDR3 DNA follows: TGCAGCGCTTGGGACAGGGACTACGAGCAGTACTTC. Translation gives CSAWDRDYEQYF.

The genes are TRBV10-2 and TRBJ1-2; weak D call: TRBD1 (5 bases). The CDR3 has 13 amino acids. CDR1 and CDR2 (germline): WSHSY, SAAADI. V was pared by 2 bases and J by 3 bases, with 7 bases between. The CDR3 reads CASSEVTDYGYTF. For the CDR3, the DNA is TGCGCCAGCAGTGAGGTGACAGACTATGGCTACACCTTC.

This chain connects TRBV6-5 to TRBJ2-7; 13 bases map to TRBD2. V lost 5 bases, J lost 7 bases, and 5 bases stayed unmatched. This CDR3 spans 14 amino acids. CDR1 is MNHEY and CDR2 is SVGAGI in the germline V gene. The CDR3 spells CASSTGLAGVEQYF. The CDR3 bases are TGTGCCAGCAGTACCGGACTAGCGGGGGTTGAGCAGTACTTC.